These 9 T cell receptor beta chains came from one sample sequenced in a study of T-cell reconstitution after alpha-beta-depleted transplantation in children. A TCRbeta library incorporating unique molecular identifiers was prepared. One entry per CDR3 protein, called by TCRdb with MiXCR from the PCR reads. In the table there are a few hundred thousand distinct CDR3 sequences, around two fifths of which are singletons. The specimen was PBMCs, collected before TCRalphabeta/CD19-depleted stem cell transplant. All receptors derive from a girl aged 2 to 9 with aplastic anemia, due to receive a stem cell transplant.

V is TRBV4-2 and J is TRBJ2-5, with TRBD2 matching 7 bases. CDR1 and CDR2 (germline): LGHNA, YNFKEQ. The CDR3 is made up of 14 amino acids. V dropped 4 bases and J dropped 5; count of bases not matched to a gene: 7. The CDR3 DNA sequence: TGTGCCAGCAGCCTCGAGCGGGGCTCGGAGACCCAGTACTTC. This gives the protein CASSLERGSETQYF.

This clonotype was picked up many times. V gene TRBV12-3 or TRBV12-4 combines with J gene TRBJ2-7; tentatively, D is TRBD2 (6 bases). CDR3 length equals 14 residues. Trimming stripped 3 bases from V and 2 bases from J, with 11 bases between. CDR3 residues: CASSLGGHTYEQYF. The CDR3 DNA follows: TGTGCCAGCAGTTTGGGGGGTCATACCTACGAGCAGTACTTC.

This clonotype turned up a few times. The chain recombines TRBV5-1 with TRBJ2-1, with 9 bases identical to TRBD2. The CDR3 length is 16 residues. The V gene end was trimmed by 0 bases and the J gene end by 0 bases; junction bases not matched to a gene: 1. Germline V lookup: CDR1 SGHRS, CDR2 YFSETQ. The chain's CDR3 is CASSLGGRASYNEQFF. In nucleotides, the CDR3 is TGCGCCAGCAGCTTGGGCGGGAGGGCCTCCTACAATGAGCAGTTCTTC.

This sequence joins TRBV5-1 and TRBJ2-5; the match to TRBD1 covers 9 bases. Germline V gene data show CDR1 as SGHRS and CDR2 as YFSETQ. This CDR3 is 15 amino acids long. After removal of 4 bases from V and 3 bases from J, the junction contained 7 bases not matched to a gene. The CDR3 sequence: CASSMTGGKEETQYF. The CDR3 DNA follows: TGCGCCAGCAGCATGACAGGGGGAAAAGAAGAGACCCAGTACTTC.

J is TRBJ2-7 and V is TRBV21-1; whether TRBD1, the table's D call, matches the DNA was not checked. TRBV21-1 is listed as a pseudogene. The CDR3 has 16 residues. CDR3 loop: CASSKAGTGDAYEQYF. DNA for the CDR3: TGTGCCAGCAGCAAGGCCGGGACAGGGGACGCCTACGAGCAGTACTTC.

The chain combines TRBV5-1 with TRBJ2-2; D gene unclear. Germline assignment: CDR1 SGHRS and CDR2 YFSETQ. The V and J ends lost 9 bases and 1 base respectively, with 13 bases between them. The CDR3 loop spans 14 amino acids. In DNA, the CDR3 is TGCGCCACTTCGGAACAGCTGAACACCGGGGAGCTGTTTTTT. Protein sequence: CATSEQLNTGELFF.

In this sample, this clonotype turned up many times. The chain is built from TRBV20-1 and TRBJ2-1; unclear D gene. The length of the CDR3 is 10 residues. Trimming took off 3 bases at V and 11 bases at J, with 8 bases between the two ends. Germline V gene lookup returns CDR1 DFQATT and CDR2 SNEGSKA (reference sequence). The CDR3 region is CSARSRKQFF. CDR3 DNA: TGCAGTGCTAGGTCTAGGAAGCAGTTCTTC.

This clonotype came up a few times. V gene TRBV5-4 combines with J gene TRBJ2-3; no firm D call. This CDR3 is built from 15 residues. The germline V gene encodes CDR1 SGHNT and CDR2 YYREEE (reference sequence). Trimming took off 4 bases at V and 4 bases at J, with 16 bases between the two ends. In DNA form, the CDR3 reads TGTGCCAGCAGCGGAGACCCCCTTCAGGCAGATACGCAGTATTTT. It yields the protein CASSGDPLQADTQYF.

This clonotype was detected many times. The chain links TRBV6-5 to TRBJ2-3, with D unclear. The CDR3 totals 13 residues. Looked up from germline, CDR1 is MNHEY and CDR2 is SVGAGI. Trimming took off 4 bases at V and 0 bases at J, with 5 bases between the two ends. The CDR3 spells CASSSSSTDTQYF. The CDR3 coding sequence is TGTGCCAGCAGTTCCTCTAGCACAGATACGCAGTATTTT.